This T cell receptor beta chain was captured by sequencing in a study of blood T cell repertoires in COVID-19. At the level of the study: Sites in the United States, Italy and Spain provided acute and convalescent COVID-19 samples. PBMCs, B-cell-depleted T cells, or T cells provided the cDNA or gDNA that made up the material.

V was pared by 1 base and J by 4 bases, with 12 bases of the junction left unmatched. The length of the CDR3 is 19 residues. Per the germline V gene, CDR1 is SEHNR and CDR2 is FQNEAQ (reference sequence). Original processing methods: By means of reference gene primer amplification, nucleated cell counts were estimated. Here immunoSEQ multiplex PCR was the method, and the copy in TCRdb shows in-frame clones only, minus some. The D gene and trimming were derived from the DNA, and the V and J assignments and clone size from that table. The sample shows 9,500 to 15,000 clones, roughly 85% of them seen only once. This clone has a single count.

The receptor's source is a human donor in a cohort sampled during active COVID-19. The sample comprised peripheral blood. This sequence joins TRBV7-9 and TRBJ2-1; 11 nucleotides line up with TRBD2. The CDR3 DNA reads as TGTGCCAGCAGCTTAGGCAGACTAGCGGGACGGTTTGGGTACAATGAGCAGTTCTTC. It translates to CASSLGRLAGRFGYNEQFF.